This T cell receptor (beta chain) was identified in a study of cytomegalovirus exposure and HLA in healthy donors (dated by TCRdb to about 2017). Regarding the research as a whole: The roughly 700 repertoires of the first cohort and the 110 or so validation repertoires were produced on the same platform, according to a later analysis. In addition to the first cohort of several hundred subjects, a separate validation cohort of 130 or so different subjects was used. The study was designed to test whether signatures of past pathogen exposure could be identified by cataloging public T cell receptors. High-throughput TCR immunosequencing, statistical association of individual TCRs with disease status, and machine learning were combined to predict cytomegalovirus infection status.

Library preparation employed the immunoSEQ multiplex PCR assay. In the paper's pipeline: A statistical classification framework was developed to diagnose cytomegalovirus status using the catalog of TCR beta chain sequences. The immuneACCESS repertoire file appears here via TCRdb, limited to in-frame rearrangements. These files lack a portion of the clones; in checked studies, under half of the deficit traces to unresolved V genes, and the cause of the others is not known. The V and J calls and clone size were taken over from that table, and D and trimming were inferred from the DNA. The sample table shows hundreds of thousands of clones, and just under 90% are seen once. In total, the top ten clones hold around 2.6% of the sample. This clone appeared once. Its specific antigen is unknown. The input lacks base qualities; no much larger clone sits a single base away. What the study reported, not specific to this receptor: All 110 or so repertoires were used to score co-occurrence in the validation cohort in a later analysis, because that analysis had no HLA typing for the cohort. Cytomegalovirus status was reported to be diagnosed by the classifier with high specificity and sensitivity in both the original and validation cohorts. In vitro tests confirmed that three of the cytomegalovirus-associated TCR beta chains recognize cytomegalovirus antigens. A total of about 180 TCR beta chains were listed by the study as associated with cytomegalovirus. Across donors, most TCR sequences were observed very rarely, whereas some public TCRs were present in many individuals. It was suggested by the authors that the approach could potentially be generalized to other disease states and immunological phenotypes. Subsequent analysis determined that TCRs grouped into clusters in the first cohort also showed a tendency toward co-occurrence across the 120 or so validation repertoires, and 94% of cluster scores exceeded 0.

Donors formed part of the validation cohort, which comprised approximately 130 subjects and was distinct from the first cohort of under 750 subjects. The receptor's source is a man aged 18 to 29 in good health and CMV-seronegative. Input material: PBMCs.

The DNA sequence is TGTGCCAGCAGCGCCCCAAGCGGGAGTGAGACCCAGTACTTC. This encodes CASSAPSGSETQYF. The chain couples TRBV9 to TRBJ2-5; TRBD2 matches 8 bases in the middle. The CDR3, cysteine through phenylalanine, is 14 amino acids long. Kept here is only the CDR3 DNA, which spans 42 bases and is read in frame from base 1. V is trimmed back by 3 bases and J by 5 bases, and the junction contains 6 bases that no gene match accounts for. The CDR1 and CDR2 encoded by the germline V gene are SGDLS and YYNGEE. Extended through the reference TRBV9 and TRBJ2-5 proteins, this CDR3 yields the full variable domain: DSGVTQTPKHLITATGQRVTLRCSPRSGDLSVYWYQQSLDQGLQFLIQYYNGEERAKGNILERFSAQQFPDLHSELNLSSLELGDSALYFCASSAPSGSETQYFGPGTRLLVL.